This entry lists 4 T cell receptor beta chains sequenced from one sample in a study of blood T cell repertoires in COVID-19. TCRdb keeps only in-frame clones here, not all; method: immunoSEQ multiplex PCR. The sample has around 150,000 clones, 86% seen once. Sequencing used peripheral blood. The receptors were gathered from a man aged 18 to 29 with acute or convalescent COVID-19.

The chain couples TRBV21-1 to TRBJ2-3; the table's D call of TRBD1 was not tested on the DNA. TRBV21-1 is annotated as a pseudogene. CDR3 length equals 15 residues. CDR3 protein: CASSKDDRDKDTQYF. The DNA for the CDR3 is TGTGCCAGCAGCAAAGACGACAGGGATAAAGATACGCAGTATTTT.

The V call is TRBV7-9, the J call TRBJ1-4; 7 bases agree with TRBD1. Germline values: CDR1 SEHNR, CDR2 FQNEAQ (reference sequence). The CDR3 covers 14 residues. V was pared by 6 bases and J by 7 bases, with 8 bases of the junction left unmatched. CDR3 region: CASSRGTEAEKLFF. As DNA, the CDR3 is TGTGCCAGCAGTAGGGGGACAGAGGCTGAAAAACTGTTTTTT.

This rearrangement joins TRBV7-2 to TRBJ1-2; 11 bases are a match to TRBD1. Trimming took 5 bases from V and 3 from J; bases not matched to a gene: 5. This CDR3 has 15 residues. Germline V gene data show CDR1 as SGHTA and CDR2 as FQGNSA. The CDR3 nucleotides are TGTGCCAGCAGCGCCGGGACAGGGGGTTACTATGGCTACACCTTC. Protein: CASSAGTGGYYGYTF.

This clone was seen just once. The chain carries TRBV9 and TRBJ1-2; 9 bases map to TRBD1. CDR1 is SGDLS and CDR2 is YYNGEE in the germline V gene. Losses at the gene ends were 3 bases for V and 4 bases for J; bases not matched to a gene: 4. The CDR3 is 14 amino acids. The CDR3 sequence: CASSANRGPYGYTF. The CDR3 coding sequence is TGTGCCAGCAGCGCCAACAGGGGGCCCTATGGCTACACCTTC.